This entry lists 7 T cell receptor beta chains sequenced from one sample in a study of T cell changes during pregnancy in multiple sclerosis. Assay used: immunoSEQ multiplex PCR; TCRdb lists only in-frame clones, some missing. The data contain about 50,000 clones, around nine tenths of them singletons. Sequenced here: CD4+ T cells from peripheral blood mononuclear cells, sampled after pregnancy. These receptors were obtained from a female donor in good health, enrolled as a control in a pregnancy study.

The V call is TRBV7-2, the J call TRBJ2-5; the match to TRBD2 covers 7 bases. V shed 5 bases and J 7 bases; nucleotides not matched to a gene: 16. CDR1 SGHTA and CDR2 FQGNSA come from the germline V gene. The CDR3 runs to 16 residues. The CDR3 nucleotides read TGTGCCAGCAGCGCCGAAGCGACTAGCCGGAGCGGGACCCAGTACTTC. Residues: CASSAEATSRSGTQYF.

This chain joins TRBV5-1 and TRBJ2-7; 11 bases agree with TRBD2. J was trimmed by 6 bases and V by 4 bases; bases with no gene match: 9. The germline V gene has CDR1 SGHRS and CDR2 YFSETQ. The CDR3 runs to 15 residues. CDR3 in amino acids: CASSPGLAVSSEQYF. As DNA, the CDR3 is TGCGCCAGCAGCCCGGGACTAGCGGTCTCATCCGAGCAGTACTTC.

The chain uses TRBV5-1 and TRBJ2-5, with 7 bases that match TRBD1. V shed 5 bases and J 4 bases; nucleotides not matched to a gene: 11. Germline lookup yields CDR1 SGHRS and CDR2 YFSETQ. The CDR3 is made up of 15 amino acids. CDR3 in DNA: TGCGCCAGCAGTTCCCTTGGACAGGACCTAGAGACCCAGTACTTC. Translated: CASSSLGQDLETQYF.

CDR3 sequence: CASSLDWGETEAFF. CDR3 coding DNA: TGTGCCAGCAGCTTGGATTGGGGGGAAACTGAAGCTTTCTTT. This rearrangement joins TRBV5-4 to TRBJ1-1; a possible D gene is TRBD1 (5 bases). The CDR3 is 14 amino acids. Germline V gene data show CDR1 as SGHNT and CDR2 as YYREEE (reference sequence). The ends were cut back, 0 bases at V and 5 bases at J, with 11 bases in the middle.

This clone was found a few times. CDR3 region: CASTPRTSGGNEQFF. The CDR3 nucleotides are TGTGCCAGCACACCGCGGACTAGCGGGGGCAATGAGCAGTTCTTC. The V call is TRBV6-1, the J call TRBJ2-1; 13 bases align to TRBD2. V was clipped by 7 bases and J by 6 bases; unmatched bases: 6. The CDR3 totals 15 residues. Germline lookup yields CDR1 MNHNS and CDR2 SASEGT.

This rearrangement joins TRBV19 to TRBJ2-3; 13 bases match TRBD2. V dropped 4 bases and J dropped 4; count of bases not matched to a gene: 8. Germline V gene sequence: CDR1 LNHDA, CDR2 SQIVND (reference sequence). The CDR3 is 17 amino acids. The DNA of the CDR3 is TGTGCCAGTAGTACCTGGACTAGCGGGAGTGTATCAGATACGCAGTATTTT. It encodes CASSTWTSGSVSDTQYF. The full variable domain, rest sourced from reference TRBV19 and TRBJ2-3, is DGGITQSPKYLFRKEGQNVTLSCEQNLNHDAMYWYRQDPGQGLRLIYYSQIVNDFQKGDIAEGYSVSREKKESFPLTVTSAQKNPTAFYLCASSTWTSGSVSDTQYFGPGTRLTVL.

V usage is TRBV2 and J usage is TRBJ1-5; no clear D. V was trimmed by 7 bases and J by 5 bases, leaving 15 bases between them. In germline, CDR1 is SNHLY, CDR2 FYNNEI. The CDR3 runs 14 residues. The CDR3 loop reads CASKADGTYQPQHF. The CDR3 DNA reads TGTGCCAGCAAAGCGGACGGAACTTATCAGCCCCAGCATTTT.